The sequence of this T cell receptor beta chain was determined in a study of OX40 agonist ivuxolimab in advanced cancers. At the level of the whole study: Ivuxolimab was an agonistic, fully human IgG2 monoclonal antibody directed against OX40 (CD134), a costimulatory receptor. Intravenous ivuxolimab was administered to patients every 2 weeks at six dose levels: 0.01, 0.1, 0.3, 1.5, 3 and 10 mg/kg. Of the approximately 54 dose-escalation patients, hepatocellular carcinoma was present in about 20, melanoma in roughly 15, renal cell carcinoma in 9 and head and neck cancer in 9. In the dose-escalation cohort, roughly four fifths of patients were male, and the mean age was around 60 years, with a range of about 23 to 90. Patients were allowed to have had prior anti-PD-1, anti-PD-L1 or anti-CTLA-4 therapy, and 40% of the dose-escalation patients had been treated with checkpoint inhibitors. Partial responses were achieved by three dose-escalation patients, of whom one had hepatocellular carcinoma and two had cutaneous melanoma. Peripheral TCRbeta sequencing was intended to test whether TCR sequence diversity was altered and clonal T-cell expansion was caused by ivuxolimab. The paper describes the monotherapy dose-escalation part (N ≈ 50 patients) of the phase I trial of ivuxolimab.

Summary of the overall study and its limitations: At doses of 0.1 to 3.0 mg/kg, clonal expansion of both CD4+ and CD8+ T cells in blood was seen between baseline and week 6. Low levels of normalized T-cell clonal expansion were also seen in some patients who did not respond. The antigen specificity of the clonally expanded peripheral T cells was not determined. After ivuxolimab, more expanded clones were found on average in CD8+ T cells than in CD4+ T cells. Partial responders in the 0.1-3.0 mg/kg groups had among the lowest normalized peripheral clonal expansion, especially among CD8+ T cells.

From cysteine to phenylalanine, the CDR3 is 14 amino acids long. Only the CDR3 DNA is retained, 42 bases long and in frame from the first base. V is pared back by 7 bases and J by 0 bases, with 12 bases lying between the germline termini. The germline V gene yields SGHDN for CDR1 and FVKESK for CDR2. To sequence the TCRbeta CDR3 region, genomic DNA was isolated from the sorted cells. The immunoSEQ Assay was used for sequencing of TCRbeta CDR3 regions. Here the immuneACCESS table is served through TCRdb, limited to in-frame sequences with V and J called. Missing clones are a known gap in these copies; in checked studies unresolved V genes cover under half, and the rest lacks a known reason. The table for this sample lists about 58,000 clones; 90% to 95% of them were counted only once. About 3.8% of the sample goes to the ten largest clones. The trial excluded patients who had a history of autoimmune disease or were on systemic immunosuppression. Peripheral blood for TCR sequencing was collected from all dose cohorts at baseline, on cycle 4 day 1, and on cycle 7 day 1. Samples were obtained from an open-label, multicenter, first-in-human phase I dose-escalation trial of ivuxolimab. The trial enrolled adults with locally advanced or metastatic head and neck squamous cell, hepatocellular, melanoma or renal cell carcinoma. CD4+ and CD8+ T cells were sorted separately from peripheral blood before TCR sequencing.

This clone was seen a single time. Its binding antigen is unknown. No much larger clone exists at a distance of one base, and base qualities are not known. The sequences come from CD4+ or CD8+ T cells sorted from blood, collected in a trial of the OX40 agonist ivuxolimab. The sequence joins TRBV14 to TRBJ1-1; TRBD1 could be the D gene, as 5 bases match. The receptor was isolated from an adult with an advanced solid tumor such as melanoma, head and neck, liver or kidney cancer. The DNA is as follows: TGTGCCAGCAACCCGGGACCGCTGAACACTGAAGCTTTCTTT. Translation gives CASNPGPLNTEAFF.